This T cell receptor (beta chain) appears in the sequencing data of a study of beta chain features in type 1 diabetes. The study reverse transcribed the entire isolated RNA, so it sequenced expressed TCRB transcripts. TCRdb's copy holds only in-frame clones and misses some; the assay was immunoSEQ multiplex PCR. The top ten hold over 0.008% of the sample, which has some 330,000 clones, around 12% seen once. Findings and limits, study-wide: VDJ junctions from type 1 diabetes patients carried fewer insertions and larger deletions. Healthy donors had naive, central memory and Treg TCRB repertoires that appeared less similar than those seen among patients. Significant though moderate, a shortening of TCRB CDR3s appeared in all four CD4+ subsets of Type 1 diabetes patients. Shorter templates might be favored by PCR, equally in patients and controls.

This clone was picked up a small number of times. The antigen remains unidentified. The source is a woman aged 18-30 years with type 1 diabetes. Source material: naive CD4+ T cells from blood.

The CDR3 region is CASDRRDYGYTF. In DNA, the CDR3 is TGTGCCAGTGATAGACGGGACTATGGCTACACCTTC. The chain recombines TRBV2 with TRBJ1-2, with D uncertain. The CDR3 is 12 residues long. Germline assignment: CDR1 SNHLY and CDR2 FYNNEI. The V end lost 9 bases, the J end lost 3 bases, and 11 bases lay between the germline ends.